Given below is one T cell receptor (beta chain) in context. Its matching antigen is unknown. This entry comes from a study of vaccination effects on CD4 cells after COVID-19. Antigen-specific CD4+ T cell clonotypes were called by their expansion after viral peptide-pool culture in ViraFEST. Following a roughly ten-day culture, CD4+ T cells were purified. Wells each received some 2.2 million PBMC, cultured with about 10 IU/ml IL-2 and approximately 10 ug/ml peptides. Both day 3 and day 7 saw half the medium replaced with IL-2 medium. General observations from the study: Nearly all vaccine-induced clones in healthy recipients recognized only SARS-CoV-2.

Repertoires were generated with immunoSEQ multiplex PCR, while TCRdb's copy carries only in-frame clones and drops some. The data hold just over 30,000 clones, with about 66% observed a single time. The CDR3 is 15 residues long. Trimming cost V 5 bases and J 4 bases; bases outside gene matches: 5. Germline CDR1 SGHVS, CDR2 FNYEAQ. The specimen comprised CD4+ T cells from PBMCs cultured with HCoV-229E spike peptides, sampled before COVID-19 vaccination. The chain carries TRBV7-6 and TRBJ2-1; TRBD2 matches at 10 bases. The sequence was collected from a human donor who received a COVID-19 vaccine. The CDR3 region has the DNA TGTGCCAGCAGCCTCAGGACTAGCGGTTACAATGAGCAGTTCTTC. Amino acids: CASSLRTSGYNEQFF.